These 28 T cell receptor beta chains share one sample of origin, sequenced in a study of OX40 agonist ivuxolimab in advanced cancers. Produced via immunoSEQ multiplex PCR; TCRdb's table is partial and in-frame only. This sample yields some 79,000 clones, of which about 90% are seen a single time; around 4.1% belongs to the top ten. Sequenced material: CD4+ or CD8+ T cells sorted from blood, taken in a trial of the OX40 agonist ivuxolimab. These receptors were obtained from an adult with an advanced solid tumor such as melanoma, head and neck, liver or kidney cancer.

V usage is TRBV2 and J usage is TRBJ2-1, with unresolved D. V lost 3 bases to trimming and J lost 2 bases, with 14 bases between them. The CDR3 extends over 16 amino acids. Germline loops: CDR1 SNHLY, CDR2 FYNNEI. The DNA of the CDR3 is TGTGCCAGCAGTGAGAGGCTCACGGTCCCCTACAATGAGCAGTTCTTC. Translation: CASSERLTVPYNEQFF.

The V and J genes are TRBV5-1 and TRBJ2-7, with D maybe TRBD2 (5 bases). The CDR3 sequence is 14 residues long. Germline V lookup: CDR1 SGHRS, CDR2 YFSETQ. Trimming removed 6 bases at V and 3 bases at J, with 16 bases between. The CDR3 loop reads CASKVEGFSYEQYF. For the CDR3, the DNA is TGCGCCAGCAAGGTTGAGGGTTTTAGCTACGAGCAGTACTTC. Drawing the rest from reference TRBV5-1 and TRBJ2-7, the complete variable domain is KAGVTQTPRYLIKTRGQQVTLSCSPISGHRSVSWYQQTPGQGLQFLFEYFSETQRNKGNFPGRFSGRQFSNSRSEMNVSTLELGDSALYLCASKVEGFSYEQYFGPGTRLTVT.

This chain uses TRBV28 with TRBJ2-7; perhaps D is TRBD1 or TRBD2 (6 bases each). CDR1 and CDR2 (germline): MDHEN, SYDVKM. There are 15 residues in the CDR3. Trimming left V 5 bases short and J 3 bases short, with 17 bases between. The DNA of the CDR3 is TGTGCCAGCAGTGTGGGGGGCAGGGTTGGCTACGAGCAGTACTTC. Its translation is CASSVGGRVGYEQYF.

The V call is TRBV18, the J call TRBJ2-7, with a possible D match to TRBD2 (6 bases). Trimming removed 5 bases at V and 2 bases at J, with 16 bases between. The CDR3 length is 15 residues. The V gene's germline CDR1 is KGHSH and CDR2 LQKENI. The CDR3 is CASSSSPGEAYEQYF. The CDR3 nucleotides read TGTGCCAGCTCATCCTCCCCGGGAGAGGCCTACGAGCAGTACTTC.

The V call is TRBV5-1, the J call TRBJ2-5, with D maybe TRBD2 (6 bases). V lost 0 bases and J lost 4, with 16 bases in between. CDR3 length: 16 residues. The germline V gene encodes CDR1 SGHRS and CDR2 YFSETQ. The CDR3 region is CASSLEASATRETQYF. Written as DNA, the CDR3 is TGCGCCAGCAGCTTGGAGGCTAGCGCCACCCGAGAGACCCAGTACTTC.

This sequence joins TRBV1 and TRBJ2-2; whether TRBD2, the table's D call, matches the DNA was not checked. TRBV1 constitutes a pseudogene. CDR3 size: 14 residues. CDR3 coding DNA: TGCACCAGCAGCCGACTAGCGCACACCGGGGAGCTGTTTTTT. It yields the protein CTSSRLAHTGELFF.

This chain joins TRBV11-2 and TRBJ2-7, with D tentatively TRBD1 or TRBD2 (5 bases each). Germline-derived CDR1 and CDR2 are SGHAT and FQNNGV. With 4 bases removed from V and 4 bases from J, the gap between germline ends came to 11 bases. This CDR3 region has 13 residues. CDR3 protein: CASSSGRLYEQYF. The CDR3 nucleotides are TGTGCCAGCAGCTCGGGACGCCTATACGAGCAGTACTTC.

This CDR3 is CASRIYRGFNYGYTF. CDR3 nucleotide sequence: TGTGCCAGCAGAATCTACAGGGGATTCAACTATGGCTACACCTTC. The genes are TRBV6-5 and TRBJ1-2, with 7 bases lining up with TRBD1. The CDR3 runs to 15 residues. Trimming removed 6 bases from V and 2 bases from J; junction bases left unmatched: 9. CDR1 and CDR2 (germline): MNHEY, SVGAGI.

The V and J genes are TRBV19 and TRBJ2-4, with D uncertain. V was cut by 0 bases and J by 0 bases, with 6 bases left in between. The CDR3 consists of 15 residues. Looked up from germline, CDR1 is LNHDA and CDR2 is SQIVND (reference sequence). This chain's CDR3 is CASSIDRIAKNIQYF. The CDR3 DNA reads as TGTGCCAGTAGTATAGATCGGATAGCCAAAAACATTCAGTACTTC.

The chain carries TRBV7-2 and TRBJ2-7; TRBD1 agrees at 10 bases. Per germline, CDR1 SGHTA and CDR2 FQGNSA. This CDR3 contains 14 residues. V dropped 5 bases and J dropped 4; count of bases not matched to a gene: 5. CDR3 DNA: TGTGCCAGCAGCGAGGGGACAGGGGATTACGAGCAGTACTTC. Protein product: CASSEGTGDYEQYF.

J is TRBJ2-2 and V is TRBV19; the match to TRBD1 covers 7 bases. The V segment lost 9 bases and the J segment 1 base; nucleotides outside the gene matches: 8. This CDR3 has 15 amino acids. Germline CDR1 and CDR2: LNHDA and SQIVND (reference sequence). In nucleotides, the CDR3 is TGTGCCAGCCACTTGGGGACAGAGAACACCGGGGAGCTGTTTTTT. This codes for CASHLGTENTGELFF.

This rearrangement joins TRBV28 to TRBJ2-5; maybe TRBD1 (6 bases). The better agreement between TRBJ2-7 and the DNA end casts doubt on the J call. Germline loops: CDR1 MDHEN, CDR2 SYDVKM. The CDR3 has 13 residues. The chain's CDR3 is CASSPGQSYEQYF. DNA of the CDR3: TGTGCCAGCAGCCCAGGACAGTCCTACGAGCAGTACTTC.

This chain connects TRBV2 to TRBJ1-3, with 7 bases lining up with TRBD1. CDR1 is SNHLY, CDR2 FYNNEI, per germline. V gave up 6 bases and J gave up 1 base; unmatched junction bases: 9. The CDR3 is made up of 16 amino acids. The chain's CDR3 is CASSALEGASGNTIYF. The CDR3 nucleotides are TGTGCCAGCAGCGCGCTAGAGGGGGCTTCTGGAAACACCATATATTTT.

This clone was picked up a small number of times. The chain employs TRBV2 and TRBJ2-2; TRBD2 agrees at 10 bases. CDR1 is SNHLY, CDR2 FYNNEI, per germline. The CDR3 consists of 16 residues. The ends lost 6 bases at V and 1 base at J; junction bases unmatched: 5. The CDR3 nucleotides read TGTGCCAGCAGCCTAGCGGGAGTCAGGAACACCGGGGAGCTGTTTTTT. The encoded protein is CASSLAGVRNTGELFF.

CDR3 loop: CASSYSKGGPYYEQYF. CDR3 nucleotides: TGTGCCAGCAGTTACTCGAAGGGGGGCCCATACTACGAGCAGTACTTC. The rearrangement links TRBV6-6 to TRBJ2-5; D assignment may be TRBD1 or TRBD2 (6 bases each). The J call is in doubt because the DNA end fits TRBJ2-7 better. Germline V gene sequence: CDR1 MNHNY, CDR2 SVGAGI (reference sequence). The CDR3 covers 16 residues.

The chain combines TRBV6-5 with TRBJ2-7, with 9 positions matching TRBD1. There are 14 residues in the CDR3. Germline V lookup: CDR1 MNHEY, CDR2 SVGAGI. The J segment lost 5 bases and the V segment lost 6 bases, leaving 8 bases of the junction unmatched. DNA for the CDR3: TGTGCCAGCAGCCGGACAGGGGTACGGGACGAGCAGTACTTC. It codes for CASSRTGVRDEQYF.

The rearrangement links TRBV7-2 to TRBJ1-5, with a possible D match to TRBD1 (5 bases). The V gene's germline CDR1 is SGHTA and CDR2 FQGNSA. The germline V and J ends were trimmed by 1 base and 3 bases, with 13 bases remaining between them. The CDR3 sequence is 16 residues long. The CDR3 sequence: CASSLGVGAANQPQHF. The CDR3 DNA reads as TGTGCCAGCAGCTTAGGGGTAGGGGCAGCCAATCAGCCCCAGCATTTT.

The chain joins TRBV7-6 to TRBJ2-1; TRBD1 matches at 8 bases. V shed 5 bases and J 1 base; nucleotides not matched to a gene: 4. The CDR3 sequence is 15 residues long. CDR1 and CDR2 from the germline V gene are SGHVS and FNYEAQ. The CDR3 reads CASSGTGRSYNEQFF. In nucleotides, the CDR3 is TGTGCCAGCAGCGGGACAGGACGATCCTACAATGAGCAGTTCTTC. Full variable domain (rest looked up from reference TRBV7-6 and TRBJ2-1): GAGVSQSPRYKVTKRGQDVALRCDPISGHVSLYWYRQALGQGPEFLTYFNYEAQQDKSGLPNDRFSAERPEGSISTLTIQRTEQRDSAMYRCASSGTGRSYNEQFFGPGTRLTVL.

V is TRBV7-8 and J is TRBJ1-6; TRBD1 is a possible D gene (5 bases). The CDR3 extends over 17 amino acids. V lost 4 bases and J 0 bases, leaving 13 bases between the germline ends. The V gene's germline CDR1 is SGHVS and CDR2 FQNEAQ. The CDR3 loop is CASSSSRESSYNSPLHF. The CDR3 nucleotides are TGTGCCAGCAGCTCATCCAGGGAAAGCTCCTATAATTCACCCCTCCACTTT.

V is TRBV11-3 and J is TRBJ2-7; D is perhaps TRBD2 (6 bases). This CDR3 spans 15 amino acids. V lost 5 bases to trimming and J lost 4 bases, with 18 bases between them. Germline V lookup: CDR1 SGHNT, CDR2 YENEEA. CDR3 sequence (DNA): TGTGCCAGCAGCCCAGCAGCTGGAGGGCGGTACGAGCAGTACTTC. This encodes CASSPAAGGRYEQYF.

The CDR3 region is CAAAGYSNQPQHF. Here the CDR3 DNA reads TGTGCCGCGGCGGGATATAGCAATCAGCCCCAGCATTTT. The chain has TRBV28 and TRBJ1-5, with D hard to call. From germline, CDR1 is MDHEN and CDR2 SYDVKM. The V gene lost 11 bases and the J gene lost 0 bases, with 11 bases spanning the gap. The CDR3 totals 13 residues.

This chain connects TRBV19 to TRBJ2-5; D is unclear. The end of the DNA aligns better with TRBJ2-7, so the J call may be wrong. CDR3 size: 13 residues. Germline loops: CDR1 LNHDA, CDR2 SQIVND (reference sequence). The CDR3 protein is CASSIGRSYEQYF. Written as DNA, the CDR3 is TGTGCCAGTAGTATAGGCAGGTCCTACGAGCAGTACTTC.

As for this clone: The same CDR3 also results from other DNA sequences found in this sample. This chain uses TRBV7-2 with TRBJ1-1; 7 bases agree with TRBD1. From germline, CDR1 is SGHTA and CDR2 FQGNSA. After removal of 2 bases from V and 3 bases from J, the junction contained 3 bases not matched to a gene. CDR3 length: 14 residues. The CDR3 bases are TGTGCCAGCAGCTTACAGGGGGGCGACACTGAAGCTTTCTTT. Encoded protein: CASSLQGGDTEAFF.

The chain recombines TRBV5-6 with TRBJ2-5; 12 nucleotides line up with TRBD1. CDR1 is SGHDT and CDR2 is YYEEEE in the germline V gene. V lost 0 bases to trimming and J lost 5 bases; unmatched junction nucleotides: 5. CDR3 length: 16 amino acids. CDR3 in amino acids: CASSLVGTGGHETQYF. The DNA for the CDR3 is TGTGCCAGCAGCTTGGTTGGGACAGGGGGCCATGAGACCCAGTACTTC.

V gene TRBV18 combines with J gene TRBJ1-1; a weak D match, TRBD1 (5 bases). The CDR3 runs 13 residues. Germline CDR1 reads KGHSH; CDR2 reads LQKENI. V was trimmed by 4 bases and J by 2 bases, leaving 8 bases between them. This chain's CDR3 is CASSRGQNTEAFF. The CDR3 bases are TGTGCCAGCTCACGAGGACAAAACACTGAAGCTTTCTTT.

The CDR3 DNA is TGTGCCAGCAGTTACACAGCAATAGGGTCCCAGTACTTC. Translating it yields CASSYTAIGSQYF. The rearrangement links TRBV6-5 to TRBJ2-5; unclear D gene. Germline CDR1 MNHEY, CDR2 SVGAGI. The germline V and J ends were trimmed by 2 bases and 9 bases, with 13 bases remaining between them. CDR3 length equals 13 residues.

The sample holds one count of this clone. The genes are TRBV7-2 and TRBJ1-1, with 7 bases that match TRBD1. J gave up 4 bases and V 5 bases, and 7 bases lay outside the gene matches. Germline-derived CDR1 and CDR2 are SGHTA and FQGNSA. This CDR3 spans 14 amino acids. The CDR3 region is CASSGDRAGTEAFF. CDR3 DNA sequence: TGTGCCAGCAGCGGAGACAGGGCGGGCACTGAAGCTTTCTTT.

The rearrangement uses TRBV28 and TRBJ2-4; tentatively, D is TRBD1 or TRBD2 (5 bases each). Germline V gives CDR1 MDHEN, CDR2 SYDVKM. The CDR3 covers 14 residues. Trimming pared 3 bases from V and 6 bases from J, leaving 12 bases between. For the CDR3, the DNA is TGTGCCAGCAGTTTCCTGGGACGGGGAAACATTCAGTACTTC. It specifies CASSFLGRGNIQYF. Drawing the rest from reference TRBV28 and TRBJ2-4, the complete variable domain is DVKVTQSSRYLVKRTGEKVFLECVQDMDHENMFWYRQDPGLGLRLIYFSYDVKMKEKGDIPEGYSVSREKKERFSLILESASTNQTSMYLCASSFLGRGNIQYFGAGTRLSVL.